This entry lists 7 T cell receptor beta chains sequenced from one sample in a study of cytomegalovirus exposure and HLA in healthy donors. The PCR used 60 Vbeta and 13 Jbeta primers. Sequenced by immunoSEQ multiplex PCR; TCRdb stores in-frame clones only, minus some. The sample holds some 150,000 clones; about 75% are singletons and the top ten take around 4%. The sample consisted of PBMCs. The receptors shown here come from a man aged 55 to 70 in good health and CMV-seronegative.

This chain links TRBV6-4 with TRBJ1-1; TRBD1 agrees at 7 bases. Germline lookup yields CDR1 MRHNA and CDR2 SNTAGT. The CDR3 totals 16 residues. V was pared by 0 bases and J by 1 base, with 5 bases of the junction left unmatched. CDR3 nucleotides: TGTGCCAGCAGTGACTCTTACAGGGGACCGAACACTGAAGCTTTCTTT. It specifies CASSDSYRGPNTEAFF.

The V gene is TRBV13, the J gene TRBJ2-7, with D perhaps TRBD2 (6 bases). The CDR3 has 14 amino acids. Germline lookup yields CDR1 PRHDT and CDR2 FYEKMQ (reference sequence). V shed 6 bases and J shed 0 bases, with 12 bases lying between them. Here the CDR3 reads CASRTGLSSYEQYF. As DNA, the CDR3 is TGTGCCAGCAGGACGGGACTGAGCTCCTACGAGCAGTACTTC.

This sequence joins TRBV10-3 and TRBJ1-2, with 9 nucleotides matching TRBD1. V gave up 6 bases and J gave up 7 bases; unmatched junction bases: 6. The CDR3 loop spans 13 amino acids. Germline-derived CDR1 and CDR2 are ENHRY and SYGVKD. CDR3 coding DNA: TGTGCCATCAGAGAACAGGGGGCGTTTGGCTACACCTTC. Encoded protein: CAIREQGAFGYTF.

The rearrangement uses TRBV29-1 and TRBJ2-1, with 9 positions matching TRBD1. The V and J ends lost 7 bases and 6 bases, in that order; junction bases with no gene match: 16. The germline V gene encodes CDR1 SQVTM and CDR2 ANQGSEA. This CDR3 has 16 residues. The chain's CDR3 is CSALLVPGQGSNEQFF. DNA of the CDR3: TGCAGCGCTCTGTTAGTACCGGGACAGGGATCCAATGAGCAGTTCTTC.

The gene calls are TRBV19 and TRBJ2-3, with 14 bases aligning to TRBD2. Losses at the gene ends were 5 bases for V and 4 bases for J; bases not matched to a gene: 8. This CDR3 is 17 amino acids long. Per the germline V gene, CDR1 is LNHDA and CDR2 is SQIVND (reference sequence). CDR3 DNA: TGTGCCAGTAGTCCACGGGGACTAGCGGGAGCGGCAGATACGCAGTATTTT. It translates to CASSPRGLAGAADTQYF.

This clone came up a few times. The chain employs TRBV29-1 and TRBJ2-3; 7 bases are a match to TRBD1. The CDR3 has 14 amino acids. Germline V CDR1 and CDR2: SQVTM, ANQGSEA. J gave up 1 base and V 3 bases, and 4 bases lay outside the gene matches. The CDR3 here is CSVDSGQRTDTQYF. In nucleotides, the CDR3 is TGCAGCGTTGATTCGGGACAGCGCACAGATACGCAGTATTTT.

The CDR3 loop reads CASSLAQGTPGMNTEAFF. The DNA for the CDR3 is TGTGCCAGCAGCTTAGCGCAGGGAACCCCTGGCATGAACACTGAAGCTTTCTTT. The rearrangement uses TRBV7-9 and TRBJ1-1; the D gene is possibly TRBD1 (5 bases). The CDR3 sequence is 18 residues long. Trimming stripped 0 bases from V and 0 bases from J, with 17 bases between. The germline V gene has CDR1 SEHNR and CDR2 FQNEAQ (reference sequence).